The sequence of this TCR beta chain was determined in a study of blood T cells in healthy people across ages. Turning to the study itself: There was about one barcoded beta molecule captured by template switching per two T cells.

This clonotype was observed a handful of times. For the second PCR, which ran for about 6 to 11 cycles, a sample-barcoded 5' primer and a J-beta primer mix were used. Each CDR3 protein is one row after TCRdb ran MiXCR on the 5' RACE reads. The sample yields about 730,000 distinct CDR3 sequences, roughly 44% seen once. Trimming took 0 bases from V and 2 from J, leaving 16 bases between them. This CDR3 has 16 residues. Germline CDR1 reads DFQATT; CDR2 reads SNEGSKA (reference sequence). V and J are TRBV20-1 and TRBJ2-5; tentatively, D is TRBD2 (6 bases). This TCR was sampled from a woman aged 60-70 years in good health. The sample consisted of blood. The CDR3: CSARDLSEGTQETQYF. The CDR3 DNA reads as TGCAGTGCTAGAGATCTCTCAGAGGGGACTCAAGAGACCCAGTACTTC.